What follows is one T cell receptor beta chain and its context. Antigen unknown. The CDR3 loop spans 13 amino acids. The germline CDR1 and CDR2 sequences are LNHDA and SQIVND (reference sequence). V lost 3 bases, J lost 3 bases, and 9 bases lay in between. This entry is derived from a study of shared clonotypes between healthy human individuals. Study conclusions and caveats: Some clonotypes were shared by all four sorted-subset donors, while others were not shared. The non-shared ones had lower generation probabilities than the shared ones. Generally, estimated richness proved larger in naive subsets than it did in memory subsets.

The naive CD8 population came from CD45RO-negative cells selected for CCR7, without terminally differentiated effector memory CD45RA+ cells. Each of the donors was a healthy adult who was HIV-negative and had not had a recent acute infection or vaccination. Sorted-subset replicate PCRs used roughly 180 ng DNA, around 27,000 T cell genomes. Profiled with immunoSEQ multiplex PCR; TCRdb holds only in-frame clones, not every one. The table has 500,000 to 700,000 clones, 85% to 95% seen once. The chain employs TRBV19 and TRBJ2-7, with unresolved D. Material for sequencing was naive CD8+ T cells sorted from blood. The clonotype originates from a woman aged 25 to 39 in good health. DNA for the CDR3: TGTGCCAGTAGTATGGACCGGAACTACGAGCAGTACTTC. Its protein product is CASSMDRNYEQYF.